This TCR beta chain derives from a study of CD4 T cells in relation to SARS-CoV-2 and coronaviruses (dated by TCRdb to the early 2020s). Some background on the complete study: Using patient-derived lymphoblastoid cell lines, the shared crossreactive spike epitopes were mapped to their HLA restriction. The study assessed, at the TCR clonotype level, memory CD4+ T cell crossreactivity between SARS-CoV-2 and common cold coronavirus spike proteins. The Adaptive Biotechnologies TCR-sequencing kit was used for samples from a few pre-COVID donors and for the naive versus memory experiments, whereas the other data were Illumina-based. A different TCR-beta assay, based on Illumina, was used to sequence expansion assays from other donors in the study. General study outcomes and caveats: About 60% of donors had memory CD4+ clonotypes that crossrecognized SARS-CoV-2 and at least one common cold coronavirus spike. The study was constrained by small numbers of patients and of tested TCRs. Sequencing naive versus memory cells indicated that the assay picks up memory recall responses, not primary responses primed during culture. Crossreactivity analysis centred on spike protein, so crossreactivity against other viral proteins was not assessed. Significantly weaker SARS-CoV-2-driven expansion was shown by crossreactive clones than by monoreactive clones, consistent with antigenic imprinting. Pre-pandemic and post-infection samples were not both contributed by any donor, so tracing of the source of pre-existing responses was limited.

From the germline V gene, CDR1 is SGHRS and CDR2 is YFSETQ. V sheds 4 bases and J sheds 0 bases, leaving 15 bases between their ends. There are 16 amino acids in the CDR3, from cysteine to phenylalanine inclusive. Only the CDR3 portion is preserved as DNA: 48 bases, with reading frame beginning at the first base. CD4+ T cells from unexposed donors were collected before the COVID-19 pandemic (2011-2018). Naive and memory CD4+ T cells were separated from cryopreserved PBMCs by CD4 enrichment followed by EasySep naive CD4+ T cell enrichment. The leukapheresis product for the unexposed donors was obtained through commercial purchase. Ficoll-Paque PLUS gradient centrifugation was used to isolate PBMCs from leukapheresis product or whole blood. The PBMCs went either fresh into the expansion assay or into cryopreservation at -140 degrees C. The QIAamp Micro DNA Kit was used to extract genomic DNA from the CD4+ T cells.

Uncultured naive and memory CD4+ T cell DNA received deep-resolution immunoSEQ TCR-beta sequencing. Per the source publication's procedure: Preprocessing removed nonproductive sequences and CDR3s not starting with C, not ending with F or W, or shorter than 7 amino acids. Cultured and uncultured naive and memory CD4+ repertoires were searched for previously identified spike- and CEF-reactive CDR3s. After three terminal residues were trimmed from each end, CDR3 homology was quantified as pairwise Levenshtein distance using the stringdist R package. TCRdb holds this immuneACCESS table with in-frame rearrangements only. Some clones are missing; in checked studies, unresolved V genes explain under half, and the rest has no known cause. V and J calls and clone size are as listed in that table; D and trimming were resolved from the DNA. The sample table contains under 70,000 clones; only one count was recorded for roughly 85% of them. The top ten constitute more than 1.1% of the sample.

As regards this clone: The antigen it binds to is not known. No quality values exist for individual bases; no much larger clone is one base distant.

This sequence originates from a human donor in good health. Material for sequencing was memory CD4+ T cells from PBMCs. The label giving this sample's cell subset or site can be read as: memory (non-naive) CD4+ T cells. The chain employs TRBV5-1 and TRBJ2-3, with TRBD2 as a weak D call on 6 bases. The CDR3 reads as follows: CASSPEAGRSTDTQYF. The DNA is TGCGCCAGCAGCCCTGAGGCGGGAAGAAGCACAGATACGCAGTATTTT.